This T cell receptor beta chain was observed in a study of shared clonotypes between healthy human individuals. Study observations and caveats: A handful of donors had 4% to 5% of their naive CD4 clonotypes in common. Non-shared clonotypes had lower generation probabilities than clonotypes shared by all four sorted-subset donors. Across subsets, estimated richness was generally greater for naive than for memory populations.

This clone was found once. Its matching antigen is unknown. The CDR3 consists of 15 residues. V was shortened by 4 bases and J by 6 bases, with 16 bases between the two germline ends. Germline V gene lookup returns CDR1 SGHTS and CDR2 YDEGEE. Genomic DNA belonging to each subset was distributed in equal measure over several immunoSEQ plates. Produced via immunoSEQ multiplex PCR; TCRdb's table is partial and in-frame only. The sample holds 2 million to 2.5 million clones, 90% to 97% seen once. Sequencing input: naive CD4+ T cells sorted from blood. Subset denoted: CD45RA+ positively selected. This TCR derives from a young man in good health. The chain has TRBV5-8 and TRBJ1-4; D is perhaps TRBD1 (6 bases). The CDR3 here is CASSPPGAVDEKLFF. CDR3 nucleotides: TGTGCCAGCAGCCCCCCGGGGGCTGTGGATGAAAAACTGTTTTTT. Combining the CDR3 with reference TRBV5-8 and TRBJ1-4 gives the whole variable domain EAGVTQSPTHLIKTRGQQATLRCSPISGHTSVYWYQQALGLGLQFLLWYDEGEERNRGNFPPRFSGRQFPNYSSELNVNALELEDSALYLCASSPPGAVDEKLFFGSGTQLSVL.